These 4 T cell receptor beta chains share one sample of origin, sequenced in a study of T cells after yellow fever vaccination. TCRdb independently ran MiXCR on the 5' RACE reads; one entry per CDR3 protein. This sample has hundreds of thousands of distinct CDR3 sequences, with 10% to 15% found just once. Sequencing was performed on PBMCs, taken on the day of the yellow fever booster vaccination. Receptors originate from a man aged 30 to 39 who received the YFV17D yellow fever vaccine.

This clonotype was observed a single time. CDR3 coding DNA: TGTGCCACCAGCCGGGGACAGGGAAGAGGCGAGCAGTACTTC. Its translation is CATSRGQGRGEQYF. The chain recombines TRBV15 with TRBJ2-7, with 9 bases matching TRBD1. The CDR3 extends over 14 amino acids. The J segment lost 6 bases and the V segment lost 5 bases, leaving 8 bases of the junction unmatched. Germline-derived CDR1 and CDR2 are LNHNV and YYDKDF (reference sequence).

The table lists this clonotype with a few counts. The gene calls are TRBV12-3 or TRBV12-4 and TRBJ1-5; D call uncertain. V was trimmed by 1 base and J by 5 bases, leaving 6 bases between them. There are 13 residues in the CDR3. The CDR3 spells CASSLGPDQPQHF. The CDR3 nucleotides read TGTGCCAGCAGTTTAGGGCCGGATCAGCCCCAGCATTTT.

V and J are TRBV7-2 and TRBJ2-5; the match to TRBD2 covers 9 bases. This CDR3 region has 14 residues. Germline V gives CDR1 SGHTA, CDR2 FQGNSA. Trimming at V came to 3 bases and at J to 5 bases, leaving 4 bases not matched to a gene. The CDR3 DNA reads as TGTGCCAGCAGCTTCGGGACTAGCCAGGAGACCCAGTACTTC. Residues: CASSFGTSQETQYF.

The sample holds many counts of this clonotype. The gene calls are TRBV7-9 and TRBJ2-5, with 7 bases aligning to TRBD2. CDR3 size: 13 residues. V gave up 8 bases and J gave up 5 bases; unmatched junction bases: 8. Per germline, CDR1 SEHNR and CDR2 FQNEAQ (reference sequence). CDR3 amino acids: CASQGGPWETQYF. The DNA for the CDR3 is TGTGCCAGCCAGGGAGGGCCATGGGAGACCCAGTACTTC.